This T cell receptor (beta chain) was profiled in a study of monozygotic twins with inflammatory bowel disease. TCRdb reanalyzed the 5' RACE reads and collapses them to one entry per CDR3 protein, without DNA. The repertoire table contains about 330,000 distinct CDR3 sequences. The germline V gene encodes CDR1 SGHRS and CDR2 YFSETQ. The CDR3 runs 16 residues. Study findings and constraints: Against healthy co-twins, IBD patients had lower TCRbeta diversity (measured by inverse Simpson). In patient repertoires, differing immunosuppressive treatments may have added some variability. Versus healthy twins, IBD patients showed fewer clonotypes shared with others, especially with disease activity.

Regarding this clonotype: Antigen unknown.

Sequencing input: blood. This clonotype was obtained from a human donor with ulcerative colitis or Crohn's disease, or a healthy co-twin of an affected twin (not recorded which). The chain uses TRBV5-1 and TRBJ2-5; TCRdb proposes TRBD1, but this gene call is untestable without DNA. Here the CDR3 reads CASSSGGAGVQETQYF.